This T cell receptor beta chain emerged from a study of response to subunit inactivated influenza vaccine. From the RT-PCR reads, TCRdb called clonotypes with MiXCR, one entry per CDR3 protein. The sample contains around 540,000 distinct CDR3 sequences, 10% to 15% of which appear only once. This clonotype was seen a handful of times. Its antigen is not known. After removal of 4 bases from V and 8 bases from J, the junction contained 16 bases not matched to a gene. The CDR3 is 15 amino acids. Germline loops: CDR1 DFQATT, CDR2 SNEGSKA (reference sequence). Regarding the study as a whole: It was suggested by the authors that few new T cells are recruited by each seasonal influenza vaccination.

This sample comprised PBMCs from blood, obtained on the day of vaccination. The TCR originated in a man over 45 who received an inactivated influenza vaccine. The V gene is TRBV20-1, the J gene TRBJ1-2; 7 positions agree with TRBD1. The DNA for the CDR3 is TGCAGTGCTACACGACAGGGCTTGTATAGCTACGGCTACACCTTC. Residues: CSATRQGLYSYGYTF.